One and the same sample provided the 3 T cell receptor beta chains below, sequenced in a study of blood T cell repertoires in COVID-19 (TCRdb year 2020). Library prep was done by the immunoSEQ multiplex PCR assay. TCRdb took this table from immuneACCESS and kept in-frame rearrangements with V and J called. Such tables lack part of the clones; where checked against another copy, unresolved V genes explain under half of the gap, and the rest is unexplained. Across this sample there are roughly 480,000 clones, with roughly 89% seen only once. The ten largest clones represent around 0.92% of the sample. The specimen sequenced was peripheral blood. The receptors originated from a man between 18 and 35 years old with COVID-19, enrolled during active disease.

The chain uses TRBV15 and TRBJ2-5; D ambiguous. The ends were cut back, 0 bases at V and 5 bases at J, with 13 bases in the middle. The CDR3 is made up of 15 amino acids. CDR1 and CDR2 from the germline V gene are LNHNV and YYDKDF (reference sequence). CDR3 sequence (DNA): TGTGCCACCAGCAGAGATCGAGGCGCGCCGGAGACCCAGTACTTC. It specifies CATSRDRGAPETQYF.

This chain connects TRBV5-1 to TRBJ1-3; TRBD1 is a possible D gene (6 bases). Germline V gives CDR1 SGHRS, CDR2 YFSETQ. V lost 2 bases and J 0 bases, leaving 12 bases between the germline ends. The CDR3 sequence is 16 residues long. CDR3 nucleotide sequence: TGCGCCAGCAGCTTATACGGACAGAGCTCTGGAAACACCATATATTTT. Protein sequence: CASSLYGQSSGNTIYF.

This rearrangement joins TRBV7-9 to TRBJ1-2, with D hard to call. The CDR3 is 13 residues long. In germline, CDR1 is SEHNR, CDR2 FQNEAQ (reference sequence). Trimming removed 0 bases at V and 8 bases at J, with 10 bases between. The CDR3 coding sequence is TGTGCCAGCAGCTTAGCGCCCGGAGAAGGCTACACCTTC. This sequence encodes CASSLAPGEGYTF.